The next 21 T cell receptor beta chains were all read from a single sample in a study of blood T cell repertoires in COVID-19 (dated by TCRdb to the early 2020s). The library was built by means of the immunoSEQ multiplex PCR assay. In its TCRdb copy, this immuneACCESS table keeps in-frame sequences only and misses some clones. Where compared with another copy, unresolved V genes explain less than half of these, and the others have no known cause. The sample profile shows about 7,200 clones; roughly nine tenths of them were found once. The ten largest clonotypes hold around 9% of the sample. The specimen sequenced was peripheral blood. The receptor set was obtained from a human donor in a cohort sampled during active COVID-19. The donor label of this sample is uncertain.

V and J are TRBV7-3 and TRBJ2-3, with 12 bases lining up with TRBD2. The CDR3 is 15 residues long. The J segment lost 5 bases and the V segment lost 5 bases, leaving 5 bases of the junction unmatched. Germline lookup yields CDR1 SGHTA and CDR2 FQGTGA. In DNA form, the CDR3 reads TGTGCCAGCAGCCCCCCGGGACTAGCGGGAGATACGCAGTATTTT. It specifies CASSPPGLAGDTQYF.

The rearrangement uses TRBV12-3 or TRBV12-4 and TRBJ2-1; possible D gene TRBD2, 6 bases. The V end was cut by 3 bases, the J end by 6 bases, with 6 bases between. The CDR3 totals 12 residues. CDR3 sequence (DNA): TGTGCCAGCAGTTTCGGGGGCAATGAGCAGTTCTTC. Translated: CASSFGGNEQFF.

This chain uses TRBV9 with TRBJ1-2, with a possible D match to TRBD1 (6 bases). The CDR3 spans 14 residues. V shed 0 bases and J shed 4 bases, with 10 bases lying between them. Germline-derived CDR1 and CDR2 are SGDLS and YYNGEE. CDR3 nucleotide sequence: TGTGCCAGCAGCGTAGCTACAGGGAGCTATGGCTACACCTTC. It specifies CASSVATGSYGYTF. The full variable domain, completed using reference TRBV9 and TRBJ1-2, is DSGVTQTPKHLITATGQRVTLRCSPRSGDLSVYWYQQSLDQGLQFLIQYYNGEERAKGNILERFSAQQFPDLHSELNLSSLELGDSALYFCASSVATGSYGYTFGSGTRLTVV.

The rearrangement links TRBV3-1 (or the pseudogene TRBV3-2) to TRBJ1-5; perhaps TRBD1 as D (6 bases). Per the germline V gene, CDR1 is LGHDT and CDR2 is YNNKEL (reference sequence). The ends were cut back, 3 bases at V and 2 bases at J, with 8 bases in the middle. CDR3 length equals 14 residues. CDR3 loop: CASSQDSRNQPQHF. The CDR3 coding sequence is TGTGCCAGCAGCCAGGACAGCCGCAATCAGCCCCAGCATTTT.

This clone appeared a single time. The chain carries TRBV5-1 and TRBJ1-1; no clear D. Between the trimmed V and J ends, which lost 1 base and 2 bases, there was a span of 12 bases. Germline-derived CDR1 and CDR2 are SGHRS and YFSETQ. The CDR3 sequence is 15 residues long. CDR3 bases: TGCGCCAGCAGCTTGATCTACAGTGGAAACACTGAAGCTTTCTTT. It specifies CASSLIYSGNTEAFF.

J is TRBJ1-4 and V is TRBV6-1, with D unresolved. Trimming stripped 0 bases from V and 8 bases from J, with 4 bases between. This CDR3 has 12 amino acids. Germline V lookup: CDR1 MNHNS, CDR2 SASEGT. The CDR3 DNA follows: TGTGCCAGCAGTGAAGCCAGAGAAAAACTGTTTTTT. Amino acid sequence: CASSEAREKLFF.

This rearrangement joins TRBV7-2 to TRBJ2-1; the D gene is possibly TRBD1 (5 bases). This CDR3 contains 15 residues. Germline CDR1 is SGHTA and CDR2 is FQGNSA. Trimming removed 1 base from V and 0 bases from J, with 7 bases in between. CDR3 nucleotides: TGTGCCAGCAGCTTAGGTCAGGGCTCCTACAATGAGCAGTTCTTC. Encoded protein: CASSLGQGSYNEQFF.

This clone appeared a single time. The CDR3 DNA follows: TGTGCCAGCACCCCGGGGGGCGGGGCCTCCACAGATACGCAGTATTTT. It translates to CASTPGGGASTDTQYF. This sequence joins TRBV9 and TRBJ2-3; D possibly corresponds to TRBD2 (7 bases). This CDR3 has 16 residues. CDR1 and CDR2 from the germline V gene are SGDLS and YYNGEE. V was pared by 6 bases and J by 2 bases, with 19 bases between.

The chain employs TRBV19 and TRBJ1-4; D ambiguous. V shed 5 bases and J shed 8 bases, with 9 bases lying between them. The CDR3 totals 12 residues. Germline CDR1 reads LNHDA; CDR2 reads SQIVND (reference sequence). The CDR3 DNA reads TGTGCCAGTAGTCCCCGGGAGGAAAAACTGTTTTTT. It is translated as CASSPREEKLFF.

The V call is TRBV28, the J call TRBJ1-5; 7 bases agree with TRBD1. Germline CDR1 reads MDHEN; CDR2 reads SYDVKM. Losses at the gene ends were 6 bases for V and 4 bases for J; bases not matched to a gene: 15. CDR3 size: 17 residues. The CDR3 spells CASRPTGTAGLNQPQHF. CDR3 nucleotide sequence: TGTGCCAGCAGACCAACCGGGACAGCTGGCCTTAATCAGCCCCAGCATTTT.

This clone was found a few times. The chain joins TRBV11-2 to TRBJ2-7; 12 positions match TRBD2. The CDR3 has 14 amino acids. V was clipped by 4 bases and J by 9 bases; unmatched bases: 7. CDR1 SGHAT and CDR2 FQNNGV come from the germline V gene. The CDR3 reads CASSSQGLAGRQYF. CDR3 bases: TGTGCCAGCAGCTCCCAAGGACTAGCGGGAAGGCAGTACTTC.

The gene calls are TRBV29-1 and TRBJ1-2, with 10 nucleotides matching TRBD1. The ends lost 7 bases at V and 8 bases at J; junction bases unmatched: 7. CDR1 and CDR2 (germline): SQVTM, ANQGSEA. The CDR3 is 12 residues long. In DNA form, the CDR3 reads TGCAGCGCCCCCGGGACAGGGGACGGCTACACCTTC. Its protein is CSAPGTGDGYTF.

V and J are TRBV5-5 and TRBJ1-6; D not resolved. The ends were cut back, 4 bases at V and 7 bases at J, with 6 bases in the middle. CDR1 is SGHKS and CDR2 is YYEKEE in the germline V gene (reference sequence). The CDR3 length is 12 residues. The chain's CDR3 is CASSRVNSPLHF. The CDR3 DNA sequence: TGTGCCAGCAGCCGCGTCAATTCACCCCTCCACTTT.

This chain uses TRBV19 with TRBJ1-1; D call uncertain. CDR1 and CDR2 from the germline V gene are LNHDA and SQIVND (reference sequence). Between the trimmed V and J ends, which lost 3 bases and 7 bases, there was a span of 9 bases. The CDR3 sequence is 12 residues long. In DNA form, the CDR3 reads TGTGCCAGTAGTATGGCCGGGGATGAAGCTTTCTTT. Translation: CASSMAGDEAFF.

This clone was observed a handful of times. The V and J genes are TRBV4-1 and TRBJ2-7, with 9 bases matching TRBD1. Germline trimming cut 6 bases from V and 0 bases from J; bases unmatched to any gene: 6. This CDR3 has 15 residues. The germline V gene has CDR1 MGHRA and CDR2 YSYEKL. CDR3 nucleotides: TGCGCCAGCAGTATTACGACAGGGGGCTCCTACGAGCAGTACTTC. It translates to CASSITTGGSYEQYF.

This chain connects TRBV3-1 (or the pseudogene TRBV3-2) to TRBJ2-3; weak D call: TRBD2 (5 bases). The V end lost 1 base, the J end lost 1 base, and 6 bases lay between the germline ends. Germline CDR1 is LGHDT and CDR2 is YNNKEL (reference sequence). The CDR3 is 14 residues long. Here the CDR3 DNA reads TGTGCCAGCAGCCAAGCCGGGGGCACAGATACGCAGTATTTT. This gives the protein CASSQAGGTDTQYF.

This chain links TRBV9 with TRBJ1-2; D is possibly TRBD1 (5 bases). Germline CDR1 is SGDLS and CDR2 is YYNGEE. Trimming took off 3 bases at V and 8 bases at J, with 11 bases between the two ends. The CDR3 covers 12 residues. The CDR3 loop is CASSAERGGYTF. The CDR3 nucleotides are TGTGCCAGCAGCGCAGAGCGGGGGGGCTACACCTTC. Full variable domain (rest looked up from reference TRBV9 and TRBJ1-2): DSGVTQTPKHLITATGQRVTLRCSPRSGDLSVYWYQQSLDQGLQFLIQYYNGEERAKGNILERFSAQQFPDLHSELNLSSLELGDSALYFCASSAERGGYTFGSGTRLTVV.

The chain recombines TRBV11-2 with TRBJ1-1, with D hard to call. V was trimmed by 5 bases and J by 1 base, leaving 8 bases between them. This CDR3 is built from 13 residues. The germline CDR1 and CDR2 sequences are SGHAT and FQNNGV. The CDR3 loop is CASSPRTNTEAFF. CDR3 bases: TGTGCCAGCAGCCCGCGCACGAACACTGAAGCTTTCTTT.

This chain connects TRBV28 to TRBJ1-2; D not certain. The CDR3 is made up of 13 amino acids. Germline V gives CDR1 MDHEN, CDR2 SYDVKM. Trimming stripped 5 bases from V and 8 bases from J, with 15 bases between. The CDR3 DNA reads TGTGCCAGCAGTCTCGACGGACTCTTGGGCTACACCTTC. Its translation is CASSLDGLLGYTF.

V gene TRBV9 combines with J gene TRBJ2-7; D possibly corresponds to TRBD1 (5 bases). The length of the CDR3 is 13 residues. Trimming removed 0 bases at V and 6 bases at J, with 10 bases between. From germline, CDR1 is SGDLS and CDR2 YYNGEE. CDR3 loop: CASSVDQGPEQYF. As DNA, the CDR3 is TGTGCCAGCAGCGTAGATCAGGGCCCCGAGCAGTACTTC. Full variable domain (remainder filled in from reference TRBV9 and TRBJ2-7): DSGVTQTPKHLITATGQRVTLRCSPRSGDLSVYWYQQSLDQGLQFLIQYYNGEERAKGNILERFSAQQFPDLHSELNLSSLELGDSALYFCASSVDQGPEQYFGPGTRLTVT.

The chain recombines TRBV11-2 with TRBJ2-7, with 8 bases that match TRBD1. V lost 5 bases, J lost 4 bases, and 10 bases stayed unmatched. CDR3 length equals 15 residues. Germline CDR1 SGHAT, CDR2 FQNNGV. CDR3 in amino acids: CASSHYRDRSYEQYF. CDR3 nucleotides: TGTGCCAGCAGCCACTACCGGGACAGGTCATACGAGCAGTACTTC. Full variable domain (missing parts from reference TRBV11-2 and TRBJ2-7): EAGVAQSPRYKIIEKRQSVAFWCNPISGHATLYWYQQILGQGPKLLIQFQNNGVVDDSQLPKDRFSAERLKGVDSTLKIQPAKLEDSAVYLCASSHYRDRSYEQYFGPGTRLTVT.